Shown below are 20 T cell receptor beta chains from a single sample sequenced in a study of control samples from healthy donors and cancer patients. The assay was immunoSEQ multiplex PCR, and TCRdb's table has in-frame clones only and misses some. Among 100,000 to 150,000 clones, approximately 92% were seen once, and the ten largest hold approximately 0.57%. The sample comprised PBMCs. These receptors were collected from an elderly man with head and neck cancer.

V is TRBV12-3 or TRBV12-4 and J is TRBJ2-7; D is ambiguous. V lost 6 bases, J lost 7 bases, and 13 bases lay in between. There are 12 residues in the CDR3. This CDR3 is CASSITSLEQYF. As DNA, the CDR3 is TGTGCCAGCAGCATCACCTCTCTTGAGCAGTACTTC.

The chain joins TRBV5-4 to TRBJ1-1, with a weak D call TRBD1 (5 bases). CDR1 and CDR2 from the germline V gene are SGHNT and YYREEE (reference sequence). The CDR3 has 13 residues. V lost 2 bases and J lost 13, with 18 bases in between. Written as DNA, the CDR3 is TGTGCCAGCAGCTTCCAGGACTTTACGGGGGTTTTCTTT. Encoded protein: CASSFQDFTGVFF. The full variable domain, completed using reference TRBV5-4 and TRBJ1-1, is ETGVTQSPTHLIKTRGQQVTLRCSSQSGHNTVSWYQQALGQGPQFIFQYYREEENGRGNFPPRFSGLQFPNYSSELNVNALELDDSALYLCASSFQDFTGVFFGQGTRLTVV.

The V gene is TRBV7-2, the J gene TRBJ1-2, with D possibly matching TRBD1 (5 bases). The V end lost 5 bases, the J end lost 5 bases, and 18 bases lay between the germline ends. Germline CDR1 reads SGHTA; CDR2 reads FQGNSA. The CDR3 has 15 residues. CDR3 DNA sequence: TGTGCCAGCAGCGACGGGGCAGGGTGGGGATATGGCTACACCTTC. It is translated as CASSDGAGWGYGYTF.

This chain connects TRBV5-1 to TRBJ2-7; maybe TRBD1 (7 bases). CDR3 size: 16 residues. Germline CDR1 SGHRS, CDR2 YFSETQ. V lost 2 bases and J lost 4, with 19 bases in between. CDR3 in DNA: TGCGCCAGCAGCTTCCGTTTCGACAGGGAGGTGTACGAGCAGTACTTC. It specifies CASSFRFDREVYEQYF.

The chain employs TRBV3-1 (or the pseudogene TRBV3-2) and TRBJ2-7, with 11 bases matching TRBD1. This CDR3 is 14 amino acids long. Germline trimming cut 6 bases from V and 6 bases from J; bases unmatched to any gene: 7. CDR1 is LGHDT, CDR2 YNNKEL, per germline (reference sequence). CDR3: CASSAGTGGLEQYF. DNA for the CDR3: TGTGCCAGCAGTGCCGGGACAGGGGGGCTCGAGCAGTACTTC.

The J gene is TRBJ2-2, the V gene TRBV3-1 (or the pseudogene TRBV3-2); no reliable D call. The CDR3 is 14 residues long. Deletions cut 2 bases from V and 1 base from J, with 5 bases between. Germline-derived CDR1 and CDR2 are LGHDT and YNNKEL (reference sequence). The CDR3 protein is CASSQRVNTGELFF. CDR3 coding DNA: TGTGCCAGCAGCCAAAGGGTGAACACCGGGGAGCTGTTTTTT.

The rearrangement uses TRBV19 and TRBJ2-5; the D is unclear. Germline CDR1 is LNHDA and CDR2 is SQIVND (reference sequence). The V gene lost 4 bases and the J gene lost 7 bases, with 16 bases spanning the gap. The CDR3 runs to 14 residues. CDR3 loop: CASSTSPASRTQYF. CDR3 nucleotides: TGTGCCAGTAGTACTTCCCCCGCTTCTCGGACCCAGTACTTC.

This chain uses TRBV30 with TRBJ1-1, with D possibly being TRBD1 (5 bases). Germline V gene sequence: CDR1 GTSNPN, CDR2 SVGIG (reference sequence). The germline V and J ends were trimmed by 2 bases and 10 bases, with 8 bases remaining between them. This CDR3 has 10 residues. CDR3: CAWSNGGAFF. The CDR3 DNA follows: TGTGCCTGGAGTAATGGGGGAGCTTTCTTT.

This clone was seen only once. V is TRBV7-6 and J is TRBJ2-5; D may be TRBD2 (5 bases). V lost 1 base and J lost 3, with 9 bases in between. CDR1 and CDR2 (germline): SGHVS, FNYEAQ. CDR3 length: 14 residues. The CDR3 DNA follows: TGTGCCAGCAGCTTAGGGTTCGGGGAAGAGACCCAGTACTTC. It specifies CASSLGFGEETQYF.

This rearrangement joins TRBV5-1 to TRBJ1-2; D uncertain. The V end was cut by 1 base, the J end by 8 bases, with 15 bases between. The CDR3 contains 14 residues. The germline gives CDR1 SGHRS, CDR2 YFSETQ. CDR3 nucleotide sequence: TGCGCCAGCAGCTTGACCGCAGGCAAGCGGGGCTACACCTTC. Its protein is CASSLTAGKRGYTF.

V is TRBV4-3 and J is TRBJ1-2; D unresolved. Germline assignment: CDR1 LGHNA and CDR2 YSLEER. With 0 bases removed from V and 5 bases from J, the gap between germline ends came to 10 bases. The CDR3 totals 14 residues. CDR3 coding DNA: TGCGCCAGCAGCCAAGACGTAGGGCAGTATGGCTACACCTTC. Amino acids: CASSQDVGQYGYTF.

V is TRBV7-8 and J is TRBJ2-2; D might be TRBD2 (6 bases). Germline V gives CDR1 SGHVS, CDR2 FQNEAQ. The CDR3 loop spans 14 amino acids. V gave up 6 bases and J gave up 5 bases, with 13 bases separating them. CDR3 sequence (DNA): TGTGCCAGCAGGCTACAGGAGGGAACCGGGGAGCTGTTTTTT. It yields the protein CASRLQEGTGELFF.

V is TRBV7-7 and J is TRBJ2-3; tentatively, D is TRBD2 (6 bases). Germline CDR1 is SSHAT and CDR2 is FNYEAQ (reference sequence). This CDR3 is built from 15 residues. V lost 1 base to trimming and J lost 0 bases, with 8 bases between them. CDR3 DNA: TGTGCCAGCAGCTTAGAGGCGGGGAGCACAGATACGCAGTATTTT. Translation gives CASSLEAGSTDTQYF.

The chain uses TRBV3-1 (or the pseudogene TRBV3-2) and TRBJ1-5, with D maybe TRBD1 (5 bases). Germline V gives CDR1 LGHDT, CDR2 YNNKEL (reference sequence). The V end was cut by 0 bases, the J end by 11 bases, with 8 bases between. This CDR3 is 12 amino acids long. CDR3 nucleotides: TGTGCCAGCAGCCAAGAGGGAGGGGCCCAGCATTTT. Translating gives CASSQEGGAQHF.

The chain employs TRBV24-1 and TRBJ1-4; tentative D call: TRBD1 (6 bases). The germline V and J ends were trimmed by 9 bases and 5 bases, with 15 bases remaining between them. The V gene's germline CDR1 is KGHDR and CDR2 SFDVKD. This CDR3 has 14 amino acids. CDR3 region: CATPLGAENEKLFF. CDR3 sequence (DNA): TGTGCCACCCCTCTGGGGGCAGAAAATGAAAAACTGTTTTTT.

The chain is built from TRBV6-2 or TRBV6-3 and TRBJ2-5; TRBD1 aligns across 8 bases. V was clipped by 6 bases and J by 5 bases; unmatched bases: 8. In germline, CDR1 is MNHEY, CDR2 SVGEGT. The CDR3 length is 14 residues. DNA for the CDR3: TGTGCCAGCAGCCCAGGGGGCGCCGGGGAGACCCAGTACTTC. Protein product: CASSPGGAGETQYF.

The chain recombines TRBV5-5 with TRBJ1-2; D possibly corresponds to TRBD1 (5 bases). Trimming removed 0 bases at V and 5 bases at J, with 14 bases between. The CDR3 sequence is 15 residues long. Germline V CDR1 and CDR2: SGHKS, YYEKEE (reference sequence). The CDR3 loop is CASSLEGRVGYGYTF. The CDR3 nucleotides are TGTGCCAGCAGCTTGGAAGGCAGGGTGGGATATGGCTACACCTTC.

Concerning this clone: Other DNA sequences of this sample code for an identical CDR3. The chain couples TRBV5-1 to TRBJ2-5, with D perhaps TRBD1 (5 bases). Germline CDR1 and CDR2: SGHRS and YFSETQ. CDR3 length: 14 amino acids. Trimming left V 0 bases short and J 5 bases short, with 11 bases between. CDR3 sequence (DNA): TGCGCCAGCAGCTTGGGCCAGGGCCGGGAGACCCAGTACTTC. Translated: CASSLGQGRETQYF.

This rearrangement joins TRBV19 to TRBJ2-2, with 7 bases fitting TRBD2. Germline loops: CDR1 LNHDA, CDR2 SQIVND (reference sequence). The CDR3 loop spans 13 amino acids. After removal of 11 bases from V and 4 bases from J, the junction contained 7 bases not matched to a gene. CDR3 in DNA: TGTGCCTCGGGGGGATCCGGCACCGGGGAGCTGTTTTTT. Translated: CASGGSGTGELFF.

The chain uses TRBV7-8 and TRBJ2-4; a possible D gene is TRBD2 (5 bases). V dropped 0 bases and J dropped 8 bases, with 14 bases sitting between them. This CDR3 region has 15 residues. Germline V gene lookup returns CDR1 SGHVS and CDR2 FQNEAQ. The CDR3 sequence: CASSLAPAGADIQYF. DNA of the CDR3: TGTGCCAGCAGCTTAGCCCCGGCGGGTGCGGACATTCAGTACTTC.